Each of the 2 T cell receptor beta chains below was sequenced from the same sample in a study of control samples from healthy donors and cancer patients. Here immunoSEQ multiplex PCR was the method, and the copy in TCRdb shows in-frame clones only, minus some. The sample lists about 84,000 clones; 91% were seen once. The sequenced material came from blood. These receptors came from a man aged 45-60 years in good health.

This chain connects TRBV6-2 or TRBV6-3 to TRBJ2-2; weak D call: TRBD1 (6 bases). Germline lookup yields CDR1 MNHEY and CDR2 SVGEGT. Deletions cut 6 bases from V and 7 bases from J, with 12 bases between. This CDR3 comprises 13 residues. CDR3 sequence reads: CASSPQGSGELFF. CDR3 bases: TGTGCCAGCAGCCCACAGGGAAGCGGGGAGCTGTTTTTT.

V is TRBV19 and J is TRBJ2-2, with a possible D match to TRBD2 (6 bases). V shed 5 bases and J shed 4 bases, with 14 bases lying between them. Germline V gene data show CDR1 as LNHDA and CDR2 as SQIVND (reference sequence). This CDR3 has 15 amino acids. For the CDR3, the DNA is TGTGCCAGTAGTTCCGACGCGGGGAGCACCGGGGAGCTGTTTTTT. This translates into CASSSDAGSTGELFF.